One T cell receptor beta chain is described in this entry. Some clones are missing from TCRdb's copy, which holds only in-frame ones; the method was immunoSEQ multiplex PCR. The sample yields about 140,000 clones, under 80% seen once. Unmatched junction bases numbered 2, after V lost 3 bases and J lost 4 bases. CDR1 is SEHNR and CDR2 is FQNEAQ in the germline V gene (reference sequence). The CDR3 extends over 14 amino acids. These data come from a study of blood T cell repertoires in COVID-19. Looking at the study overall: The samples span acute and convalescent COVID-19 from the United States, Italy and Spain.

The chain joins TRBV7-9 to TRBJ2-5; TRBD1 agrees at 10 bases. This clonotype was sampled from an older man with acute or convalescent COVID-19. The source material was peripheral blood. CDR3 nucleotides: TGTGCCAGCAGCTTTGGGACAGGGGCAGAGACCCAGTACTTC. Translating gives CASSFGTGAETQYF.